Presented here are 18 T cell receptor beta chains from one specimen sequenced in a study of technical replicates of blood from a few donors. The protocol was immunoSEQ multiplex PCR, while the TCRdb copy is restricted to in-frame clones and leaves out a portion. The sample lists 65,000 to 85,000 clones; around 92% were seen once. Sequenced: T cells isolated from PBMCs. The source of these receptors is a human donor in good health.

This clone has only a few counts. The V call is TRBV2, the J call TRBJ2-1; 13 nucleotides match TRBD2. This CDR3 has 15 amino acids. Germline V CDR1 and CDR2: SNHLY, FYNNEI. V shed 5 bases and J 6 bases; nucleotides not matched to a gene: 4. CDR3 loop: CASSLGLAGFNEQFF. The CDR3 DNA reads TGTGCCAGCAGTCTGGGACTAGCGGGGTTCAATGAGCAGTTCTTC. Using reference TRBV2 and TRBJ2-1 for the parts outside the CDR3, the full variable domain is EPEVTQTPSHQVTQMGQEVILRCVPISNHLYFYWYRQILGQKVEFLVSFYNNEISEKSEIFDDQFSVERPDGSNFTLKIRSTKLEDSAMYFCASSLGLAGFNEQFFGPGTRLTVL.

CDR3 coding DNA: TGTGCCTGGGGCGGGGATCTCTACAATGAGCAGTTCTTC. It codes for CAWGGDLYNEQFF. V usage is TRBV30 and J usage is TRBJ2-1; tentative D call: TRBD2 (6 bases). The V gene's germline CDR1 is GTSNPN and CDR2 SVGIG (reference sequence). V was pared by 5 bases and J by 3 bases, with 11 bases between. The CDR3 is 13 residues long.

This chain connects TRBV19 to TRBJ2-7, with D uncertain. V lost 5 bases to trimming and J lost 0 bases, with 14 bases between them. The CDR3 extends over 15 amino acids. CDR1 and CDR2 from the germline V gene are LNHDA and SQIVND (reference sequence). The CDR3 region has the DNA TGTGCCAGTAGTGACCAGAGCGTCTCCTCCTACGAGCAGTACTTC. As protein: CASSDQSVSSYEQYF.

The chain uses TRBV30 and TRBJ2-3; D is perhaps TRBD2 (6 bases). Trimming cost V 2 bases and J 4 bases, with 7 bases left between them. The CDR3 covers 12 residues. Germline V gene sequence: CDR1 GTSNPN, CDR2 SVGIG (reference sequence). The CDR3 sequence is CAWSRLADTQYF. Written as DNA, the CDR3 is TGTGCCTGGAGTAGACTAGCAGATACGCAGTATTTT.

The chain carries TRBV29-1 and TRBJ1-2, with D maybe TRBD1 (6 bases). The CDR3 has 10 residues. V shed 7 bases and J shed 10 bases, with 13 bases lying between them. Germline V gene lookup returns CDR1 SQVTM and CDR2 ANQGSEA. Written as DNA, the CDR3 is TGCAGCGCTAAGGACAGATCCTACACCTTC. This codes for CSAKDRSYTF. Looking up the rest from reference TRBV29-1 and TRBJ1-2 gives the full variable domain: SAVISQKPSRDICQRGTSLTIQCQVDSQVTMMFWYRQQPGQSLTLIATANQGSEATYESGFVIDKFPISRPNLTFSTLTVSNMSPEDSSIYLCSAKDRSYTFGSGTRLTVV.

The rearrangement joins TRBV11-3 to TRBJ2-5; D uncertain. CDR3 length equals 14 residues. CDR1 and CDR2 (germline): SGHNT, YENEEA. Trimming took 5 bases from V and 0 from J, leaving 10 bases between them. CDR3 amino acids: CASSPRDYQETQYF. The CDR3 nucleotides read TGTGCCAGCAGCCCACGAGATTACCAAGAGACCCAGTACTTC.

J is TRBJ2-2 and V is TRBV11-3; no firm D call. The germline V and J ends were trimmed by 5 bases and 2 bases, with 6 bases remaining between them. This CDR3 is 13 amino acids long. CDR1 and CDR2 (germline): SGHNT, YENEEA. DNA of the CDR3: TGTGCCAGCAGCGTACATAACACCGGGGAGCTGTTTTTT. Amino acid sequence: CASSVHNTGELFF.

The genes are TRBV30 and TRBJ2-3; D remains unclear. Deletions cut 2 bases from V and 7 bases from J, with 10 bases between. The CDR3 has 12 residues. Germline V gene data show CDR1 as GTSNPN and CDR2 as SVGIG (reference sequence). The CDR3 DNA reads TGTGCCTGGAGTCTCTGGCGGAATACGCAGTATTTT. Translating it yields CAWSLWRNTQYF.

The CDR3 DNA follows: TGTGCCAGCAGCAGGGGACTGGGCACAGATACGCAGTATTTT. Translating it yields CASSRGLGTDTQYF. The V gene is TRBV7-2, the J gene TRBJ2-3; tentative D call: TRBD2 (6 bases). This CDR3 spans 14 amino acids. With 5 bases removed from V and 1 base from J, the gap between germline ends came to 10 bases. The germline V gene encodes CDR1 SGHTA and CDR2 FQGNSA.

V gene TRBV2 combines with J gene TRBJ2-7, with 10 nucleotides matching TRBD1. Germline-derived CDR1 and CDR2 are SNHLY and FYNNEI. Trimming removed 3 bases from V and 4 bases from J; junction bases left unmatched: 6. This CDR3 has 15 amino acids. CDR3 sequence: CASSDRDRGRYEQYF. Here the CDR3 DNA reads TGTGCCAGCAGTGATAGGGACAGGGGTCGGTACGAGCAGTACTTC.

The rearrangement links TRBV27 to TRBJ2-7; D gene unclear. The CDR3 has 11 amino acids. The germline V gene has CDR1 MNHEY and CDR2 SMNVEV (reference sequence). Trimming took off 8 bases at V and 0 bases at J, with 5 bases between the two ends. CDR3 DNA sequence: TGTGCCAGCCGTAGCTCCTACGAGCAGTACTTC. The encoded protein is CASRSSYEQYF.

The chain links TRBV4-2 to TRBJ2-3; 8 nucleotides line up with TRBD1. The CDR3 contains 16 residues. J gave up 2 bases and V 3 bases, and 7 bases lay outside the gene matches. Germline values: CDR1 LGHNA, CDR2 YNFKEQ. CDR3 sequence: CASSQAGTGLTDTQYF. The DNA of the CDR3 is TGTGCCAGCAGCCAGGCCGGGACAGGCCTCACAGATACGCAGTATTTT.

V gene TRBV9 combines with J gene TRBJ2-7, with TRBD1 identical over 9 bases. V gave up 3 bases and J gave up 5 bases; unmatched junction bases: 12. CDR1 is SGDLS and CDR2 is YYNGEE in the germline V gene. The CDR3 consists of 16 residues. CDR3 residues: CASSAHRDRDFNEQYF. The CDR3 DNA sequence: TGTGCCAGCAGCGCCCACCGGGACAGGGATTTTAACGAGCAGTACTTC.

The chain joins TRBV28 to TRBJ2-7; TRBD1 agrees at 7 bases. V lost 8 bases to trimming and J lost 2 bases; unmatched junction nucleotides: 9. Germline V lookup: CDR1 MDHEN, CDR2 SYDVKM. CDR3 length equals 14 residues. The CDR3 DNA is TGTGCCAGCTACCCAGGGGGTTTTCCCTACGAGCAGTACTTC. Protein: CASYPGGFPYEQYF.

The chain joins TRBV10-3 to TRBJ1-1, with D possibly TRBD1 on 5 matching bases. This CDR3 region has 14 residues. Trimming cost V 7 bases and J 0 bases, with 12 bases left between them. The germline V gene has CDR1 ENHRY and CDR2 SYGVKD. The CDR3 spells CAIKSDSLNTEAFF. CDR3 coding DNA: TGTGCCATCAAGTCCGACAGCCTGAACACTGAAGCTTTCTTT.

J is TRBJ2-3 and V is TRBV7-6, with TRBD1 matching over 8 bases. The trim removed 5 bases at V and 4 bases at J, leaving 11 bases unmatched. Germline V gene sequence: CDR1 SGHVS, CDR2 FNYEAQ. This CDR3 has 16 residues. As DNA, the CDR3 is TGTGCCAGCAGCCTGTTGGGACAGGTTCTAGCAGATACGCAGTATTTT. As protein: CASSLLGQVLADTQYF.

V gene TRBV7-2 combines with J gene TRBJ2-7; TRBD2 is a possible D gene (5 bases). CDR1 SGHTA and CDR2 FQGNSA come from the germline V gene. CDR3 size: 12 residues. Trimming removed 2 bases at V and 6 bases at J, with 8 bases between. Here the CDR3 reads CASSLSGFEQYF. CDR3 coding DNA: TGTGCCAGCAGCTTAAGCGGATTCGAGCAGTACTTC.

V gene TRBV19 combines with J gene TRBJ2-5; TRBD1 agrees at 11 bases. The CDR3 runs to 12 residues. CDR1 is LNHDA and CDR2 is SQIVND in the germline V gene (reference sequence). V was clipped by 3 bases and J by 9 bases; unmatched bases: 0. DNA of the CDR3: TGTGCCAGTAGTATGGGACAGGGGGCCCAGTACTTC. This translates into CASSMGQGAQYF. The full variable domain, completed using reference TRBV19 and TRBJ2-5, is DGGITQSPKYLFRKEGQNVTLSCEQNLNHDAMYWYRQDPGQGLRLIYYSQIVNDFQKGDIAEGYSVSREKKESFPLTVTSAQKNPTAFYLCASSMGQGAQYFGPGTRLLVL.